These T cell receptor beta chains were read from a single sample in a study of Ad26.COV2.S vaccination and SARS-CoV-2 variants. Assay: immunoSEQ multiplex PCR; the TCRdb copy retains only in-frame clones and omits some. The sample yields about 390,000 clones, approximately 91% seen once. The sequenced sample was peripheral blood, obtained in a trial of Ad26.COV2.S vaccine versus placebo. The receptor set was obtained from a person aged 18 to 65 who received the Ad26.COV2.S COVID-19 vaccine or a placebo. Both conserved end residues are part of each CDR3. The order of the fields is clone size, D gene, J gene, V gene, CDR3 DNA, CDR3 protein. A D gene is named only where the DNA matches it firmly. Size tells how often a clone was seen (once, few, many) or the class of an expanded clone, and some rows leave it out.

.,.,TRBJ2-3,TRBV4-3,TGCGCCAGCAGCCAAGATATGGGGAGAGATACGCAGTATTTT,CASSQDMGRDTQYF
.,TRBD2,TRBJ2-7,TRBV3-1/TRBV3-2,TGTGCCAGCAGCCAAGGGTACACTAGCGGGGGGTACGAGCAGTACTTC,CASSQGYTSGGYEQYF
.,.,TRBJ1-1,TRBV12-3/TRBV12-4,TGTGCCAGCAGTTCCCCCTCGAACTCGGGGGCTTTCTTT,CASSSPSNSGAFF
.,.,TRBJ1-6,TRBV7-2,TGTGCCAGCAGCTATATATGGGGGTATTCACCCCTCCACTTT,CASSYIWGYSPLHF
.,.,TRBJ2-7,TRBV2,TGTGCCAGCCCCTGCCGGGGGACCGACCGCGAGCAGTACTTC,CASPCRGTDREQYF
once,TRBD1,TRBJ1-5,TRBV19,TGTGCCAGTAGGGGGGACAGGGAATTCAATCAGCCCCAGCATTTT,CASRGDREFNQPQHF
few,.,TRBJ1-5,TRBV11-2,TGTGCCAGCAGCTTAGGCGCGAATCAGCCCCAGCATTTT,CASSLGANQPQHF
.,TRBD1,TRBJ2-7,TRBV7-9,TGTGCCAGCAGCCGGGACAGGAGCTCCTACGAGCAGTACTTC,CASSRDRSSYEQYF
.,.,TRBJ1-2,TRBV3-1/TRBV3-2,TGTGCCAGCAGCCAGGGCCAGGGTGGTGGCTACACCTTC,CASSQGQGGGYTF
.,.,TRBJ2-2,TRBV19,TGTGCCAGTAGTATTGGGGGCTCGGACACCGGGGAGCTGTTTTTT,CASSIGGSDTGELFF
.,.,TRBJ2-1,TRBV5-1,TGCGCCAGCAGCTTGGTATTCACAAGGACGGCAAACAATGAGCAGTTCTTC,CASSLVFTRTANNEQFF
.,.,TRBJ2-5,TRBV7-6,TGTGCCAGCAGTCACGAGGCGGGGAAAGAGACCCAGTACTTC,CASSHEAGKETQYF
.,TRBD2,TRBJ2-2,TRBV2,TGTGCCAGCAGTTTTAGCGGGGTTCACACCGGGGAGCTGTTTTTT,CASSFSGVHTGELFF
.,.,TRBJ2-1,TRBV7-9,TGTGCCAGCAGCTCCACCGGTGTTGAAGATGAGCAGTTCTTC,CASSSTGVEDEQFF
.,.,TRBJ1-3,TRBV3-1/TRBV3-2,TGTGCCAGCAGCCAAGAACCCTGGAGCTCTGGAAACACCATATATTTT,CASSQEPWSSGNTIYF
.,TRBD2,TRBJ2-7,TRBV19,TGTGCCAGTAGTATGACTAGCGGATTCTACGAGCAGTACTTC,CASSMTSGFYEQYF
once,.,TRBJ2-5,TRBV9,TGTGCCAGCAGCGTCTTTCCCCGAGGAGAGACCCAGTACTTC,CASSVFPRGETQYF
.,.,TRBJ1-2,TRBV20-1,TGCAGTGCTAGTTATGGCTATGGCTACACCTTC,CSASYGYGYTF
.,.,TRBJ2-2,TRBV19,TGTGCCAGTAGTGGCCGGAGGAACACCGGGGAGCTGTTTTTT,CASSGRRNTGELFF
.,.,TRBJ1-4,TRBV7-8,TGTGCCAGCAGCCCCCGGGTGAGGGAAAAACTGTTTTTT,CASSPRVREKLFF
.,.,TRBJ1-6,TRBV6-5,TGTGCCAGCAGGGGGTTCTCGGAGGGTTCACCCCTCCACTTT,CASRGFSEGSPLHF
.,.,TRBJ2-7,TRBV24-1,TGTGCCACCAGTGATTTGCAAGGGGTGCAGTACTTC,CATSDLQGVQYF
few,.,TRBJ2-3,TRBV2,TGTGCCAGCAGGGGCGGGGATGCACCCACAGATACGCAGTATTTT,CASRGGDAPTDTQYF
few,.,TRBJ1-2,TRBV7-9,TGTGCCAGCAGCTTAGGACGGTTAAACTATGGCTACACCTTC,CASSLGRLNYGYTF
.,.,TRBJ1-1,TRBV7-2,TGTGCCAGCAGCTTAGGGGCCAACACTGAAGCTTTCTTT,CASSLGANTEAFF